These 15 T cell receptor beta chains were all obtained from the same sample, sequenced in a study of cytomegalovirus exposure and HLA in healthy donors. With 60 Vbeta and 13 Jbeta primers, the PCR was carried out. TCRdb's copy holds only in-frame clones and misses some; the assay was immunoSEQ multiplex PCR. The data contain about 180,000 clones, around 77% of them seen just once; the ten biggest clones take up roughly 2.3%. Material for sequencing was PBMCs. The receptors were sampled from a man aged 55 to 70 in good health and CMV-seronegative.

The chain has TRBV7-3 and TRBJ2-2, with a tentative D call TRBD1 (7 bases). The germline gives CDR1 SGHTA, CDR2 FQGTGA. The CDR3 covers 15 residues. V lost 5 bases and J 4 bases, leaving 14 bases between the germline ends. CDR3 region: CASSPTGEVTGELFF. The CDR3 DNA reads as TGTGCCAGCAGCCCAACAGGGGAGGTCACCGGGGAGCTGTTTTTT.

The V call is TRBV6-1, the J call TRBJ1-5; tentative D call: TRBD1 (6 bases). Germline V lookup: CDR1 MNHNS, CDR2 SASEGT. V shed 2 bases and J shed 7 bases, with 12 bases lying between them. CDR3 length equals 14 residues. The DNA of the CDR3 is TGTGCCAGCAGTGAAATGGGGGCATGGCAGCCCCAGCATTTT. This translates into CASSEMGAWQPQHF.

The J gene is TRBJ2-2, the V gene TRBV2; the match to TRBD1 covers 10 bases. The CDR3 runs 14 residues. Germline V gives CDR1 SNHLY, CDR2 FYNNEI. Trimming cost V 5 bases and J 5 bases; bases outside gene matches: 2. CDR3 nucleotide sequence: TGTGCCAGCAGTACGGGACAGGGGACCGGGGAGCTGTTTTTT. This translates into CASSTGQGTGELFF.

The chain uses TRBV6-5 and TRBJ1-4; no reliable D call. The CDR3 runs to 15 residues. The V and J ends lost 2 bases and 2 bases respectively, with 9 bases between them. Per germline, CDR1 MNHEY and CDR2 SVGAGI. CDR3 amino acids: CASSYEISTNEKLFF. The CDR3 DNA reads as TGTGCCAGCAGTTACGAGATTTCCACTAATGAAAAACTGTTTTTT.

This clone was recorded once. One junction end disagrees with the germline gene, perhaps due to a read error. The J gene is TRBJ1-2, the V gene TRBV6-1, with D unresolved. Germline lookup yields CDR1 MNHNS and CDR2 SASEGT. The CDR3 totals 14 residues. CDR3 sequence: CASSEINRRYGYPF. The CDR3 DNA is TGTGCCAGCAGTGAAATTAATCGGAGATATGGCTACCCCTTC.

The V gene is TRBV27, the J gene TRBJ2-7; 9 nucleotides line up with TRBD1. V shed 6 bases and J 4 bases; nucleotides not matched to a gene: 10. The CDR3 is made up of 15 amino acids. CDR1 is MNHEY and CDR2 is SMNVEV in the germline V gene (reference sequence). The CDR3: CASRNQGTGPYEQYF. As DNA, the CDR3 is TGTGCCAGCAGGAATCAAGGGACAGGGCCATACGAGCAGTACTTC.

The CDR3 sequence is CASSLEARGHSRGYTF. The CDR3 region has the DNA TGTGCCAGCAGCTTGGAGGCCAGGGGGCATTCGCGGGGCTACACCTTC. The chain couples TRBV5-4 to TRBJ1-2; 8 positions agree with TRBD1. Germline CDR1 SGHNT, CDR2 YYREEE (reference sequence). The CDR3 is made up of 16 amino acids. Trimming at V came to 0 bases and at J to 8 bases, leaving 12 bases not matched to a gene.

The gene calls are TRBV9 and TRBJ2-1, with unresolved D. Germline V gene lookup returns CDR1 SGDLS and CDR2 YYNGEE. This CDR3 is built from 12 residues. Trimming shortened V by 2 bases and J by 7 bases, and 7 bases separated the two germline ends. The CDR3 reads CASSVGRNEQFF. The CDR3 nucleotides read TGTGCCAGCAGCGTCGGTCGGAATGAGCAGTTCTTC.

This clone was counted once. The J gene is TRBJ1-3, the V gene TRBV18; TRBD1 aligns across 9 bases. The CDR3 has 18 residues. The germline V gene encodes CDR1 KGHSH and CDR2 LQKENI. With V trimmed by 4 bases and J by 0 bases, 10 bases remained unmatched. The CDR3 nucleotides are TGTGCCAGCTCACGTGACGACAGGGGGTTTGACTCTGGAAACACCATATATTTT. Amino acid sequence: CASSRDDRGFDSGNTIYF.

Concerning this clone: A junction boundary mismatches the germline segment, possibly from a read error. The chain joins TRBV7-7 to TRBJ2-3, with TRBD2 matching over 7 bases. Germline CDR1 SSHAT, CDR2 FNYEAQ (reference sequence). The CDR3 loop spans 16 amino acids. The CDR3 loop is CASSLGPGGGTDTQYF. The CDR3 DNA reads TGTGCTAGCAGCTTAGGACCGGGCGGGGGTACAGATACGCAGTATTTT.

V is TRBV7-3 and J is TRBJ2-6, with D possibly TRBD1 on 5 matching bases. The CDR3 loop spans 15 amino acids. V lost 5 bases, J lost 1 base, and 9 bases lay in between. Germline V gene data show CDR1 as SGHTA and CDR2 as FQGTGA. The CDR3 DNA reads as TGTGCCAGCAGCATTACAGGTTCTGGGGCCAACGTCCTGACTTTC. Protein: CASSITGSGANVLTF.

Only a few counts were recorded for this clone. The rearrangement links TRBV19 to TRBJ2-7, with 8 bases aligning to TRBD1. The trim removed 4 bases at V and 3 bases at J, leaving 14 bases unmatched. This CDR3 is built from 17 residues. Germline V gene lookup returns CDR1 LNHDA and CDR2 SQIVND (reference sequence). The CDR3 is CASSTISSTGQVYEQYF. Here the CDR3 DNA reads TGTGCCAGTAGTACAATCTCTTCCACGGGACAGGTCTACGAGCAGTACTTC.

The V call is TRBV28, the J call TRBJ1-3; perhaps TRBD1 as D (5 bases). This CDR3 has 13 amino acids. V shed 7 bases and J shed 3 bases, with 10 bases lying between them. Germline CDR1 and CDR2: MDHEN and SYDVKM. As DNA, the CDR3 is TGTGCCAGCACCCAGGGTAATGGAAACACCATATATTTT. Protein sequence: CASTQGNGNTIYF.

The genes are TRBV29-1 and TRBJ1-1, with TRBD1 identical over 8 bases. The CDR3 contains 13 residues. Germline V gene data show CDR1 as SQVTM and CDR2 as ANQGSEA. V shed 6 bases, J shed 4 bases, and the junction held 7 bases outside the gene matches. Here the CDR3 reads CSVEDRVSTEAFF. In DNA, the CDR3 is TGCAGCGTAGAGGACAGGGTGTCCACTGAAGCTTTCTTT.

The chain couples TRBV4-3 to TRBJ2-1, with 16 bases identical to TRBD2. The CDR3 contains 16 residues. CDR1 and CDR2 (germline): LGHNA, YSLEER. V lost 4 bases and J lost 7; bases outside the gene matches: 4. DNA of the CDR3: TGCGCCAGCAGCCCGGGACTAGCGGGAGGGGGGAATGAGCAGTTCTTC. Amino acids: CASSPGLAGGGNEQFF.